Given below is one T cell receptor beta chain in context. The antigen is unknown. This specimen comes from a study of cytomegalovirus exposure and HLA in healthy donors. Findings of the study overall: TCR beta sequences reportedly predicted the HLA-A and HLA-B alleles of most subjects accurately. Cytomegalovirus-associated status was assigned to about 150 TCR beta chains. As confirmed in vitro, a few CMV-associated chains were specific for CMV antigens.

PCR used 60 Vbeta primers and 13 Jbeta primers. Sequencing used immunoSEQ multiplex PCR; TCRdb keeps in-frame clones, though not all of them. Among 90,000 to 120,000 clones, 82% were seen once, and the ten largest hold approximately 2.4%. CDR3 size: 14 residues. Looked up from germline, CDR1 is SGDLS and CDR2 is YYNGEE. Trimming left V 0 bases short and J 7 bases short, with 10 bases between. This rearrangement joins TRBV9 to TRBJ1-4; D gene unclear. The receptor comes from a young man in good health and CMV-seropositive. The source material was PBMCs. Here the CDR3 DNA reads TGTGCCAGCAGCGTAGGGCTGGGAGGTGAAAAACTGTTTTTT. Its translation is CASSVGLGGEKLFF.